Following are 10 T cell receptor beta chains from one sample sequenced in a study of shared clonotypes between healthy human individuals. Sequencing used immunoSEQ multiplex PCR; TCRdb keeps in-frame clones, though not all of them. The sample holds about 1 million clones; around 76% are singletons and the top ten take about 1.4%. Sequenced material: memory CD4+ T cells sorted from blood. The subset is: CD45RA-negative fraction. All receptors come from a man aged 18 to 35 in good health.

This clone showed up just once. The V gene is TRBV2, the J gene TRBJ2-5; TRBD1 might be the D (6 bases). CDR1 and CDR2 from the germline V gene are SNHLY and FYNNEI. The CDR3 spans 13 residues. Trimming removed 3 bases from V and 3 bases from J, with 8 bases in between. The CDR3 loop is CASSDGQKETQYF. Here the CDR3 DNA reads TGTGCCAGCAGTGATGGACAGAAAGAGACCCAGTACTTC.

The chain combines TRBV7-9 with TRBJ2-1; D not resolved. The germline CDR1 and CDR2 sequences are SEHNR and FQNEAQ (reference sequence). This CDR3 is 12 amino acids long. The V end lost 4 bases, the J end lost 3 bases, and 4 bases lay between the germline ends. CDR3 region: CASSSHYNEQFF. Here the CDR3 DNA reads TGTGCCAGCAGCTCTCACTACAATGAGCAGTTCTTC.

The CDR3 loop is CASSSTLYEQYF. For the CDR3, the DNA is TGTGCCAGCAGCTCGACCCTCTACGAGCAGTACTTC. The V and J genes are TRBV7-2 and TRBJ2-7, with D unresolved. Trimming left V 4 bases short and J 3 bases short, with 7 bases between. The V gene's germline CDR1 is SGHTA and CDR2 FQGNSA. The CDR3 has 12 amino acids.

A word on this clone: A much larger clonotype is one base distant, so this may be a read error. Other nucleotide sequences in the sample specify the same CDR3. The chain recombines TRBV5-4 with TRBJ2-3; D ambiguous. The CDR3 consists of 13 residues. Germline V gives CDR1 SGHNT, CDR2 YYREEE (reference sequence). V was trimmed by 2 bases and J by 1 base, leaving 5 bases between them. The CDR3 loop is CASSLPGTDTQYF. The CDR3 region has the DNA TGTGCCAGCAGCTTACCAGGCACAGATACGCAGTATTTT.

V usage is TRBV11-1 and J usage is TRBJ2-2; D perhaps matches TRBD2 (7 bases). Trimming removed 3 bases at V and 12 bases at J, with 14 bases between. The CDR3 length is 13 residues. Looked up from germline, CDR1 is SGHAT and CDR2 is FQDESV (reference sequence). The DNA for the CDR3 is TGTGCCAGCAGCTTCAGGGGAGGGTTGAAGCTGTTTTTT. Translation gives CASSFRGGLKLFF.

The rearrangement links TRBV5-6 to TRBJ2-5; a weak D match, TRBD2 (5 bases). V was cut by 4 bases and J by 2 bases, with 9 bases left in between. The CDR3 is made up of 13 amino acids. CDR1 and CDR2 (germline): SGHDT, YYEEEE. Here the CDR3 reads CASSGLRQETQYF. The CDR3 DNA sequence: TGTGCCAGCAGCGGACTCCGACAAGAGACCCAGTACTTC.

CDR3 in amino acids: CASSSTASREKLFF. CDR3 bases: TGCGCCAGCAGCTCAACAGCGAGTCGTGAAAAACTGTTTTTT. The chain carries TRBV5-1 and TRBJ1-4; unclear D gene. This CDR3 is built from 14 residues. In germline, CDR1 is SGHRS, CDR2 YFSETQ. V lost 3 bases and J 7 bases, leaving 13 bases between the germline ends.

The genes are TRBV30 and TRBJ1-5; 9 bases align to TRBD1. After removal of 5 bases from V and 5 bases from J, the junction contained 4 bases not matched to a gene. The CDR3 is made up of 13 amino acids. Germline values: CDR1 GTSNPN, CDR2 SVGIG (reference sequence). The CDR3 is CAWGDRDDQPQHF. CDR3 DNA: TGTGCCTGGGGGGACAGGGACGATCAGCCCCAGCATTTT.

The chain links TRBV2 to TRBJ2-1, with D tentatively TRBD2 (6 bases). Trimming shortened V by 5 bases and J by 10 bases, and 21 bases separated the two germline ends. Germline loops: CDR1 SNHLY, CDR2 FYNNEI. The CDR3 is made up of 15 amino acids. Here the CDR3 reads CASSPNGSPASEQFF. CDR3 sequence (DNA): TGTGCCAGCAGTCCTAACGGGAGTCCGGCCAGCGAGCAGTTCTTC.

The chain uses TRBV18 and TRBJ2-7, with 9 nucleotides matching TRBD1. V gave up 3 bases and J gave up 4 bases; unmatched junction bases: 7. CDR1 and CDR2 (germline): KGHSH, LQKENI. This CDR3 has 15 amino acids. CDR3 DNA: TGTGCCAGCTCACCTTCGCAGGGGACAGGGTACGAGCAGTACTTC. This sequence encodes CASSPSQGTGYEQYF.